What follows are 19 T cell receptor beta chains derived from one specimen sequenced in a study of blood T cell repertoires in COVID-19. TCRdb's copy holds only in-frame clones and misses some; the assay was immunoSEQ multiplex PCR. Found here are 240,000 or so clones, 87% of them singletons; the top ten hold approximately 7.6%. Sequenced input: peripheral blood. The receptor set was obtained from a man aged 55-75 years who had recovered from COVID-19.

The CDR3 here is CASSGRQGAAEAFF. CDR3 sequence (DNA): TGTGCCAGCAGCGGAAGACAGGGGGCGGCTGAAGCTTTCTTT. The chain couples TRBV5-4 to TRBJ1-1, with TRBD1 identical over 10 bases. CDR3 length: 14 amino acids. Trimming cost V 4 bases and J 6 bases; bases outside gene matches: 6. The V gene's germline CDR1 is SGHNT and CDR2 YYREEE (reference sequence). Drawing the rest from reference TRBV5-4 and TRBJ1-1, the complete variable domain is ETGVTQSPTHLIKTRGQQVTLRCSSQSGHNTVSWYQQALGQGPQFIFQYYREEENGRGNFPPRFSGLQFPNYSSELNVNALELDDSALYLCASSGRQGAAEAFFGQGTRLTVV.

The V gene is TRBV4-1, the J gene TRBJ2-2; 10 bases are shared with TRBD2. The germline V gene has CDR1 MGHRA and CDR2 YSYEKL. The CDR3 spans 15 residues. With V trimmed by 6 bases and J by 5 bases, 6 bases remained unmatched. The CDR3 protein is CASRSLAGATGELFF. CDR3 bases: TGCGCCAGCAGGAGTCTAGCGGGGGCAACCGGGGAGCTGTTTTTT.

The chain joins TRBV6-6 to TRBJ1-6; perhaps TRBD1 as D (5 bases). V was shortened by 8 bases and J by 9 bases, with 14 bases between the two germline ends. The CDR3 contains 13 residues. Germline assignment: CDR1 MNHNY and CDR2 SVGAGI (reference sequence). The CDR3 DNA reads TGTGCCAGCGGAAAGGGGCTCGGTTCACCCCTCCACTTT. Amino acids: CASGKGLGSPLHF.

V is TRBV2 and J is TRBJ1-3; D perhaps matches TRBD1 (5 bases). Per germline, CDR1 SNHLY and CDR2 FYNNEI. The CDR3 extends over 13 amino acids. Trimming stripped 3 bases from V and 4 bases from J, with 7 bases between. CDR3 region: CASSEGRGNTIYF. The CDR3 bases are TGTGCCAGCAGTGAGGGGCGCGGAAACACCATATATTTT.

V is TRBV12-3 or TRBV12-4 and J is TRBJ1-2; 8 nucleotides match TRBD1. This CDR3 region has 13 residues. Trimming removed 3 bases from V and 7 bases from J; junction bases left unmatched: 4. The CDR3 loop is CASSFRTGFGYTF. CDR3 bases: TGTGCCAGCAGTTTCCGGACAGGGTTTGGCTACACCTTC.

The rearrangement joins TRBV14 to TRBJ1-3; D is undetermined. V dropped 3 bases and J dropped 0 bases, with 9 bases sitting between them. The germline V gene encodes CDR1 SGHDN and CDR2 FVKESK. There are 15 residues in the CDR3. The chain's CDR3 is CASSQGSISGNTIYF. DNA of the CDR3: TGTGCCAGCAGCCAGGGCAGTATCTCTGGAAACACCATATATTTT.

A single count supports this clone. The gene calls are TRBV4-2 and TRBJ1-5; 7 bases are shared with TRBD1. V shed 0 bases, J shed 6 bases, and the junction held 5 bases outside the gene matches. Looked up from germline, CDR1 is LGHNA and CDR2 is YNFKEQ. This CDR3 has 15 amino acids. The CDR3 bases are TGTGCCAGCAGCCAAGATATAGGGGGCGGTCAGCCCCAGCATTTT. This translates into CASSQDIGGGQPQHF.

The chain combines TRBV5-1 with TRBJ1-4, with D uncertain. Trimming removed 3 bases at V and 3 bases at J, with 9 bases between. Germline CDR1 and CDR2: SGHRS and YFSETQ. The CDR3 is made up of 14 amino acids. The CDR3 reads CASSSGGPNEKLFF. The CDR3 DNA reads TGCGCCAGCAGCTCCGGTGGGCCTAATGAAAAACTGTTTTTT.

The chain joins TRBV7-8 to TRBJ2-5; D might be TRBD1 (5 bases). V shed 2 bases and J shed 5 bases, with 24 bases lying between them. CDR3 length: 18 residues. Germline CDR1 reads SGHVS; CDR2 reads FQNEAQ. DNA for the CDR3: TGTGCCAGCAGCTTAAGTGGTAGGCAGGGCGGTCGGATGGAGACCCAGTACTTC. Residues: CASSLSGRQGGRMETQYF.

The J gene is TRBJ1-4, the V gene TRBV7-9; no clear D gene. This CDR3 is built from 13 residues. The V end was cut by 0 bases, the J end by 6 bases, with 5 bases between. Germline CDR1 and CDR2: SEHNR and FQNEAQ (reference sequence). For the CDR3, the DNA is TGTGCCAGCAGCTTAGCTACACATGAAAAACTGTTTTTT. Translation: CASSLATHEKLFF.

The chain employs TRBV7-9 and TRBJ1-4; D is unresolved. The length of the CDR3 is 14 residues. Germline loops: CDR1 SEHNR, CDR2 FQNEAQ (reference sequence). V was shortened by 4 bases and J by 6 bases, with 12 bases between the two germline ends. The CDR3: CASSSTGNHEKLFF. CDR3 nucleotides: TGTGCCAGCAGCTCCACGGGGAACCATGAAAAACTGTTTTTT.

J is TRBJ1-2 and V is TRBV4-2, with TRBD1 matching over 11 bases. From germline, CDR1 is LGHNA and CDR2 YNFKEQ. The CDR3 has 15 residues. Germline trimming cut 3 bases from V and 7 bases from J; bases unmatched to any gene: 7. The CDR3: CASSQSTGTGGGYTF. The CDR3, as DNA: TGTGCCAGCAGCCAGAGCACCGGGACAGGGGGTGGCTACACCTTC.

The chain combines TRBV9 with TRBJ2-3; a weak D match, TRBD2 (6 bases). Trimming cost V 3 bases and J 1 base, with 6 bases left between them. This CDR3 is built from 13 residues. CDR1 and CDR2 (germline): SGDLS, YYNGEE. The CDR3 coding sequence is TGTGCCAGCAGCGCGGGGGGCACAGATACGCAGTATTTT. This codes for CASSAGGTDTQYF.

CDR3 sequence reads: CASSTFPGGYTDTQYF. For the CDR3, the DNA is TGTGCCAGCAGCACCTTTCCGGGGGGCTACACAGATACGCAGTATTTT. This chain joins TRBV7-2 and TRBJ2-3; D possibly corresponds to TRBD2 (7 bases). Germline lookup yields CDR1 SGHTA and CDR2 FQGNSA. This CDR3 has 16 residues. Trimming stripped 5 bases from V and 2 bases from J, with 17 bases between. The complete variable domain, with remaining parts taken from reference TRBV7-2 and TRBJ2-3, reads GAGVSQSPSNKVTEKGKDVELRCDPISGHTALYWYRQSLGQGLEFLIYFQGNSAPDKSGLPSDRFSAERTGGSVSTLTIQRTQQEDSAVYLCASSTFPGGYTDTQYFGPGTRLTVL.

J is TRBJ1-1 and V is TRBV6-5, with D uncertain. Germline lookup yields CDR1 MNHEY and CDR2 SVGAGI. Trimming cost V 7 bases and J 0 bases, with 15 bases left between them. The CDR3 consists of 15 residues. The CDR3 reads CASTQGLVLNTEAFF. In nucleotides, the CDR3 is TGTGCCAGCACTCAAGGACTTGTTCTGAACACTGAAGCTTTCTTT.

The chain recombines TRBV6-5 with TRBJ1-6; no definite D call. The V end was cut by 8 bases, the J end by 4 bases, with 12 bases between. This CDR3 comprises 14 residues. Germline CDR1 reads MNHEY; CDR2 reads SVGAGI. CDR3 nucleotide sequence: TGTGCCAGCGGTATGCGGTCGTATAATTCACCCCTCCACTTT. The encoded protein is CASGMRSYNSPLHF.

This clone was seen a few times. Other DNA sequences in the same sample also yield this CDR3. CDR3 protein: CASSVGLAGGLYNEQFF. Here the CDR3 DNA reads TGTGCCAGCAGCGTAGGACTAGCGGGGGGACTTTACAATGAGCAGTTCTTC. J is TRBJ2-1 and V is TRBV9; 13 nucleotides agree with TRBD2. CDR3 size: 17 residues. V shed 0 bases and J 4 bases; nucleotides not matched to a gene: 4. Germline V gene data show CDR1 as SGDLS and CDR2 as YYNGEE.

A remark on this clone: One junction end does not reproduce the germline sequence, and a read error may be involved. This sample also contains other DNA sequences that code for the same CDR3. This sequence joins TRBV18 and TRBJ1-5; D is perhaps TRBD1 (6 bases). The CDR3 consists of 14 residues. The germline V gene has CDR1 KGHSH and CDR2 LQKENI. This CDR3 reads CASSPTGAVQPQHF. CDR3 DNA sequence: TGTGCCAGCTCACCGACAGGAGCTGTTCAGCCTCAGCATTTT. The full variable domain, rest sourced from reference TRBV18 and TRBJ1-5, is NAGVMQNPRHLVRRRGQEARLRCSPMKGHSHVYWYRQLPEEGLKFMVYLQKENIIDESGMPKERFSAEFPKEGPSILRIQQVVRGDSAAYFCASSPTGAVQPQHFGDGTRLSIL.

This chain uses TRBV15 with TRBJ2-3, with TRBD1 matching over 10 bases. Germline-derived CDR1 and CDR2 are LNHNV and YYDKDF (reference sequence). With V trimmed by 3 bases and J by 3 bases, 6 bases remained unmatched. The CDR3 runs 16 residues. The CDR3 sequence is CATSRGGDRGTDTQYF. The CDR3, as DNA: TGTGCCACCAGCAGGGGTGGGGACAGGGGAACAGATACGCAGTATTTT.